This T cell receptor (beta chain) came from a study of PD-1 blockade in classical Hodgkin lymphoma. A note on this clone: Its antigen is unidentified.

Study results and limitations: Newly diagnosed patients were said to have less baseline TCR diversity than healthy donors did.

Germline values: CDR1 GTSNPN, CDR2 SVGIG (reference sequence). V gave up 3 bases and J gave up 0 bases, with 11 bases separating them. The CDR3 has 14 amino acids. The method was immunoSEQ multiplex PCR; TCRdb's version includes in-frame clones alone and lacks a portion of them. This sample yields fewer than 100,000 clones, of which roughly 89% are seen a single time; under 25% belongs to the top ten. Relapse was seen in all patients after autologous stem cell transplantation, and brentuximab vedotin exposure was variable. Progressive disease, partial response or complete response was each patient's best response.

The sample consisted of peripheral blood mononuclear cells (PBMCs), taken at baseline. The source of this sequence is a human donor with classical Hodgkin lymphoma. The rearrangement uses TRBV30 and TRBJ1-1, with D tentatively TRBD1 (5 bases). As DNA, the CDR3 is TGTGCCTGGAGAGCCGGGGCCCTGAACACTGAAGCTTTCTTT. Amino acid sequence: CAWRAGALNTEAFF. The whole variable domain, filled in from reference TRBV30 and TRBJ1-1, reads SQTIHQWPATLVQPVGSPLSLECTVEGTSNPNLYWYRQAAGRGLQLLFYSVGIGQISSEVPQNLSASRPQDRQFILSSKKLLLSDSGFYLCAWRAGALNTEAFFGQGTRLTVV.